This TCR beta chain was captured in a study of CD8+CD57+ T cells in acquired aplastic anemia. The CDR3 contains 16 residues. The junction had 7 bases not matched to a gene; V was cut back by 2 bases and J by 0 bases. Germline CDR1 is MNHEY and CDR2 is SVGAGI. General study findings and limits: Overlapping CD8+ CDR3 repertoires of patients and controls contained 25 to 35 shared sequences.

Notes on this clonotype: Its antigen is not known.

Template material for TCR beta VDJ and CDR3 profiling consisted of genomic DNA. TCRdb re-called the reads through MiXCR, storing one row per CDR3 protein. The profile shows 400,000 to 500,000 distinct CDR3 sequences, around 68% of them singletons. The chain joins TRBV6-5 to TRBJ2-7; 7 bases match TRBD2. This sequence originates from a human donor in good health, serving as a control. The sequencing sample was made of sorted CD4+, CD8+, or CD8+CD57+ T cells (not recorded which) from PBMCs. CDR3 sequence: CASSYPSQRGSYEQYF. The DNA of the CDR3 is TGTGCCAGCAGTTACCCATCTCAGCGGGGCTCCTACGAGCAGTACTTC.